This entry features one T cell receptor beta chain sequence. What this receptor recognizes is not known. Nothing much larger sits one base from this clone, and base qualities are not available. CDR1 and CDR2, per the germline V gene, are SQVTM and ANQGSEA. V and J are truncated by 4 bases and 4 bases respectively, leaving an intervening sequence of 19 bases. The CDR3 goes from the cysteine to the phenylalanine over 15 residues. Here the CDR3 DNA is all that survives: 45 bases in frame from base 1. The data were taken from a study of shared clonotypes between healthy human individuals (dated by TCRdb to 2019 to 2021). For the wider study: A couple of women and a few men aged 18 to 49 years were included in the cohort. Each donor's leukapheresis produced roughly between about 0.9 and 9.5 billion PBMCs. For each donor, CD4 naive and CD4 memory were each given three plates, CD8 naive was given two plates, and CD8 memory was given one plate. To estimate repertoire size and how much clonotype sharing occurs between individuals, the study deeply sequenced the blood TCR repertoires of 4 to 6 healthy adults. To increase sequencing depth and limit assay-specific biases, TCR repertoire library preparation and sequencing were carried out by different laboratories using diverse techniques. The full study reports these points: Larger estimated clonotype richness was generally found for naive subsets than for memory subsets. Because the study included a small number of donors, the genetic and exposure-history diversity represented was limited. Based on pairwise subsampling, the degree of clonotype sharing among donors was expected to be affected by sequencing depth. Compared with non-shared clonotypes, clonotypes shared by all four sorted-subset donors had higher generation probabilities. Sharing across a few donors was observed for about 5% of naive CD4, 3% to 4% of naive CD8, 2.3% of memory CD4, and about 0.39% of memory CD8 clonotypes. Even with the large sequencing depth, rarefaction of the sorted-subset datasets indicated that sequencing was incomplete. Sampling was restricted to blood, and TCR repertoires in tissues likely differ from the TCR repertoires found in blood.

Using the deep immunoSEQ assay, multiplex PCR amplified TCR CDR3 regions from genomic DNA. Extracted genomic DNA from each cell subset was distributed evenly across all wells of several immunoSEQ 96-well plates, and each plate was treated as a replicate. For sorted subsets, each replicate PCR was loaded with 200 to 250 ng genomic DNA, equivalent to about 33,000 T cell genomes. Purified libraries were quantified with a Qubit 3.0 fluorometer, sized on a Bioanalyzer 2100, and re-quantified with the KAPA Library Quantification kit. Each immunoSEQ 96-well plate was sequenced on its own single-read 150-cycle Illumina NextSeq 550 flow cell. Processing in the source paper ran as follows. The immunoSEQ output contained only junctional sequences without quality scores, so filtering could not match that applied to full-length reads. Sequences were annotated with PyIR, a Python wrapper for IgBLAST v1.9, and V/J genes and CDR3 were assigned using IMGT germline references. Reads were removed for weak V/J assignments (E-value above 1e-6), missing CDR3, stop codons, out-of-frame junctions, or ambiguous translated residues. A V3J clonotype was defined by an identical inferred V gene, J gene, and CDR3 amino acid sequence. Percentage overlap between repertoires was calculated by dividing the number of shared unique clonotypes by the size of the smaller repertoire. Richness of each repertoire was evaluated using RTK rarefaction, the Chao1 estimator, and Recon v2.1 estimates of unobserved clonotypes. Generation probabilities were computed with OLGA for all TCRbeta clonotypes obtained by the gDNA method from several donors. Not all clones reach the TCRdb copy of this immuneACCESS table, which keeps in-frame sequences only. Checked studies attribute under half of the gap to unresolved V genes and leave the rest unexplained. The V and J calls and clone size are taken from that table; D and trimming were inferred from the DNA. The sample table holds millions of clones, of which around 94% were seen once. 0.14% of the sample is taken by the ten largest.

The donors were healthy, HIV-negative adults with no recently reported acute infections or vaccinations. Every donor was a Caucasian adult residing in Nashville, Tennessee, USA. Magnetic negative selection was used to enrich CD4+ T cells, after which naive cells were positively selected on CD45RA and the negative fraction became the memory subset. Blood was collected by leukapheresis, and PBMCs were isolated by Ficoll-Histopaque density gradient centrifugation and then cryopreserved in liquid nitrogen vapor phase. Analytical flow cytometry was used to check the purity and quantity of every magnetically sorted T cell population. Genomic DNA was isolated from every sorted fraction and measured by UV absorbance on a Nanodrop 2000c.

The origin of this receptor is a man aged 18 to 29 in good health. The sequenced sample consisted of naive CD4+ T cells sorted from blood. What this sample's cell subset or site label stands for: CD45RA+ positively selected. The chain links TRBV29-1 with TRBJ1-1; TRBD1 is perhaps the D gene, given 6 matching bases. CDR3 protein: CSVGNQQGSSTEAFF. The DNA sequence reads TGCAGCGTTGGAAACCAACAGGGATCGAGCACTGAAGCTTTCTTT. The variable domain in full, with residues beyond the CDR3 obtained from the reference TRBV29-1 and TRBJ1-1 genes, is SAVISQKPSRDICQRGTSLTIQCQVDSQVTMMFWYRQQPGQSLTLIATANQGSEATYESGFVIDKFPISRPNLTFSTLTVSNMSPEDSSIYLCSVGNQQGSSTEAFFGQGTRLTVV.